A selection of T cell receptor beta chains follows, all from one sample in a study of CD8+CD57+ T cells in acquired aplastic anemia. TCRdb re-derived calls from the reads in MiXCR, one entry per CDR3 protein. The sample has some 170,000 distinct CDR3 sequences, over 55% seen once. Material: sorted CD4+, CD8+, or CD8+CD57+ T cells (not recorded which) from PBMCs. These receptors all stem from a human donor with aplastic anemia. Each CDR3 is given with its conserved first and last residue. A D gene is named only where the DNA matches it firmly. Rows may omit the clone size; those that give it use once, few, many or a size class.

clone_size	j_call	d_call	v_call	cdr3_nt	cdr3_aa
.	TRBJ1-1	.	TRBV5-1	TGCGCCAGCAGGTGGGGGAGCACTGAAGCTTTCTTT	CASRWGSTEAFF
once	TRBJ2-2	.	TRBV7-3	TGTGCCAGCAGCTTTGGTACAACCGGGGAGCTGTTTTTT	CASSFGTTGELFF
.	TRBJ1-6	.	TRBV9	TGTGCCAGCAGCGAAGGACTAGCGGGGGACCGTCTCCACTTT	CASSEGLAGDRLHF
.	TRBJ2-7	TRBD1	TRBV5-1	TGTGCCAGCAGCCAATTTGGGACAGGGGTCGAGCAGTACTTC	CASSQFGTGVEQYF
.	TRBJ2-1	TRBD2	TRBV24-1	TGTGCCACCAGTGGTGTGACTAGCGGCTACAATGAGCAGTTCTTC	CATSGVTSGYNEQFF
.	TRBJ2-7	.	TRBV7-3	TGTGCCAGTAGCTTATCCCAGGGAACAACCTACGAGCAGTACTTC	CASSLSQGTTYEQYF
few	TRBJ1-3	.	TRBV4-3	TGCGCCAGCGGGGGTGGTGGAAACACCATATATTTT	CASGGGGNTIYF
few	TRBJ2-7	.	TRBV10-3	TGTGCCATCAGTGTAAACAGGGCCTACGAGCAGTACTTC	CAISVNRAYEQYF
.	TRBJ2-1	TRBD2	TRBV12-3/TRBV12-4	TGTGCCAGCAGTTGGACTAGCGGGTACAATGAGCAGTTCTTC	CASSWTSGYNEQFF
.	TRBJ1-5	.	TRBV2	TGTGCCAGCAGGGGCGGGGCAATACAGAATAGCAATCAGCCCCAGCATTTT	CASRGGAIQNSNQPQHF
.	TRBJ1-2	.	TRBV2	TGTGCCAGCGGATCCGTACCGCCCGACTATGGCTACACCTTC	CASGSVPPDYGYTF
once	TRBJ1-2	TRBD1	TRBV12-3/TRBV12-4	TGTGCCAGCAGTTGGGGACAGAGCTATGGCTACACCTTC	CASSWGQSYGYTF
.	TRBJ2-5	TRBD2	TRBV20-1	TGCAGTGCTAGGCCAGCGGGAGCTAAAGAGACCCAGTACTTC	CSARPAGAKETQYF
.	TRBJ1-6	.	TRBV10-3	TGTGCCATCAGTGACACCCCCATCTCCCTCCACTTT	CAISDTPISLHF
.	TRBJ2-1	.	TRBV19	TGTGCCAGTAGTGGAGGCACGATCGGAAGATGGGCCTACAATGAGCAGTTCTTC	CASSGGTIGRWAYNEQFF
.	TRBJ2-7	.	TRBV14	TGTGCCAGCTCACTTCCGGACAGCCATCCCTACGAGCAGTACTTC	CASSLPDSHPYEQYF
.	TRBJ2-5	.	TRBV7-2	TGTGCCAGCAGGGCGATGCTAGGCTGGGAGACCCAGTACTTC	CASRAMLGWETQYF
.	TRBJ1-1	.	TRBV7-8	TGTGCCAGCAGCCTAGGGGGGACGGGCACTGAAGCTTTCTTT	CASSLGGTGTEAFF
.	TRBJ2-5	TRBD1	TRBV25-1	TGTGCCAGCAGTTCGCCGCGGACAGGGAAAGAGACCCAGTACTTC	CASSSPRTGKETQYF
.	TRBJ1-6	.	TRBV9	TGTGCCAGCAGCGCGCCCTATGGGGATTCACCCCTCCACTTT	CASSAPYGDSPLHF
.	TRBJ2-3	TRBD2	TRBV12-3/TRBV12-4	TGTGCCAGCAGCTCCTCCAGCGGGAGCGACACAGATACGCAGTATTTT	CASSSSSGSDTDTQYF
.	TRBJ1-1	.	TRBV5-4	TGTGCCAGCAGAGGGGGAGGGCGTAACATTGAAGCTTTCTTT	CASRGGGRNIEAFF
.	TRBJ2-5	.	TRBV7-3	TGTGCCAGCAGCTTATCGGGGCGGAAGCAAGAGACCCAGTACTTC	CASSLSGRKQETQYF
.	TRBJ1-6	.	TRBV7-9	TGTGCCAGCAGCCTAAATCTTGGCTCCTATAATTCACCCCTCCACTTT	CASSLNLGSYNSPLHF
.	TRBJ2-3	.	TRBV5-1	TGCGCCAGCAGCTTGGTAGGGCAGGCCGAAGATACGCAGTATTTT	CASSLVGQAEDTQYF
.	TRBJ2-1	TRBD1	TRBV7-3	TGTGCCAGCAGGGGTGAGGGGGCCAACAATGAGCAGTTCTTC	CASRGEGANNEQFF
.	TRBJ2-3	.	TRBV4-1	TGCGCCAGCAGCCACATAGGCACAGATACGCAGTATTTT	CASSHIGTDTQYF
once	TRBJ1-5	.	TRBV24-1	TGTGCCACCAGTGGGGGCACAGATACGCAGCATTTT	CATSGGTDTQHF
.	TRBJ1-5	.	TRBV7-9	TGTGCCAGCACCCACCGGGACAGCAATCAGCCCCAGCATTTT	CASTHRDSNQPQHF
.	TRBJ2-7	TRBD1	TRBV25-1	TGTGCCAGCAGTCAGGGACAGGGTGCGTACGAGCAGTACTTC	CASSQGQGAYEQYF
.	TRBJ2-1	.	TRBV10-3	TGTGCCATCAGTGAGTCTACCGGTGAGCAGTTCTTC	CAISESTGEQFF
.	TRBJ2-7	.	TRBV5-4	TGTGCCAGCAGCTTGGGCAGGGTCCCCTACGAGCAGTACTTC	CASSLGRVPYEQYF
.	TRBJ1-4	.	TRBV10-3	TGTGCCATCAGGGACGCAACTAATGAAAAACTGTTTTTT	CAIRDATNEKLFF
.	TRBJ2-3	.	TRBV6-2/TRBV6-3	TGTGCCAGCAGTGGGGACTCTCTCGATACGCAGTATTTT	CASSGDSLDTQYF
.	TRBJ2-3	.	TRBV7-2	TGTGCCAGCAGCTACACAGATACGCAGTATTTT	CASSYTDTQYF
.	TRBJ1-6	TRBD1	TRBV2	TGTGCCAGCCGGGACAGTACGTCATATTCACCCCTCCACTTT	CASRDSTSYSPLHF
.	TRBJ1-5	.	TRBV7-9	TGTGCCAAAAGGTGTCAGCCCCAGCATTTT	CAKRCQPQHF
.	TRBJ2-4	TRBD1	TRBV2	TGTGCCAGCAGGGGACAGGGGTTAAGGAACATTCAGTACTTC	CASRGQGLRNIQYF
.	TRBJ1-1	TRBD1	TRBV7-8	TGTGCCAGCAGACAAACAGGGGGCGCTTCTGAAGCTTTCTTT	CASRQTGGASEAFF
many	TRBJ2-3	TRBD2	TRBV6-1	TGTGCCAGCAGTGATACTTTAGCGGGAGGTATCACAGATACGCAGTATTTT	CASSDTLAGGITDTQYF
.	TRBJ2-7	.	TRBV10-1	TGCGCCAGCAGTGAGGGAGGGCCCACAGGGAGGCAGTACTTC	CASSEGGPTGRQYF
few	TRBJ2-1	TRBD2	TRBV14	TGTGCCAGCAGCGAGAGACTAGCCAGCGAGCAGTTCTTC	CASSERLASEQFF
once	TRBJ2-5	.	TRBV7-9	TGTGCCAGCAGCTTAGATGTTCGAGAGACCCAGTACTTC	CASSLDVRETQYF
.	TRBJ1-1	.	TRBV7-8	TGTGCCAGCAGCTCGCGGGACACGAACACTGAAGCTTTCTTT	CASSSRDTNTEAFF
once	TRBJ2-1	.	TRBV5-1	TGCGCCAGCAGCTTGGGGGCGTACAATGAGCAGTTCTTC	CASSLGAYNEQFF
.	TRBJ1-2	.	TRBV7-9	TGTGCCAGCAGCCCACAGGGATCCAACGGCTACACCTTC	CASSPQGSNGYTF
.	TRBJ2-5	.	TRBV15	TGTGCCACCAGCAAGTGGGGGGAAGAGACCCAGTACTTC	CATSKWGEETQYF
.	TRBJ1-4	.	TRBV7-8	TGTGCCAGCAGCTTAGGCGCAACTAATGAAAAACTGTTTTTT	CASSLGATNEKLFF
.	TRBJ1-1	.	TRBV20-1	TGCAGTGCTCCCGAAAACACTGAAGCTTTCTTT	CSAPENTEAFF
.	TRBJ1-5	TRBD1	TRBV9	TGTGCCAGCAGCGTAGAGGGGGCGAGCAATCAGCCCCAGCATTTT	CASSVEGASNQPQHF
.	TRBJ1-2	.	TRBV12-3/TRBV12-4	TGTGCCAGCACCCAGAGCGGGGGCACCTTCCCCTACTATGGCTACACCTTC	CASTQSGGTFPYYGYTF
.	TRBJ2-3	.	TRBV7-9	TGTGCCAGCAGCTTGGTACAAGCTACGCAGTATTTT	CASSLVQATQYF
.	TRBJ2-7	.	TRBV9	TGTGCCAGCAGCGTAGGAGGAGGGCAGGGGGGTTACGAGCAGTACTTC	CASSVGGGQGGYEQYF